The rows below give T cell receptor beta chains drawn from one sample of a study of response to subunit inactivated influenza vaccine. TCRdb passed the RT-PCR reads through MiXCR, listing each CDR3 protein once. The sample consists of 860,000 or so distinct CDR3 sequences, 21% of them appearing once. The specimen was PBMCs from blood, collected approximately 5 days after vaccination. The receptors shown here come from a man between 45 and 60 years old who received an inactivated influenza vaccine. Each CDR3 is given with its conserved first and last residue. D genes are given only for firm matches. Clone size is shown for a subset of rows, as once, few, many or a class of expanded clone.

v_call,d_call,j_call,clone_size,cdr3_nt,cdr3_aa
TRBV28,-,TRBJ2-2,-,TGTGCCAGCAACGGGGCGCGCACCGGGGAGCTGTTTTTT,CASNGARTGELFF
TRBV29-1,TRBD2,TRBJ2-3,many,TGCAGCGTTGTAGGACTAGCGGGAGCCAGTACAGATACGCAGTATTTT,CSVVGLAGASTDTQYF
TRBV7-2,-,TRBJ2-5,few,TGTGCCAGCAGCTTAATGGGGAGTAATCACCAAGAGACCCAGTACTTC,CASSLMGSNHQETQYF
TRBV28,-,TRBJ1-2,-,TGTGCCAGCAGTCCCATCTCTCAGGTCGACTATGGCTACACCTTC,CASSPISQVDYGYTF
TRBV7-9,-,TRBJ2-2,-,TGTGCCAGCAGTCGGCCCAGGGCCGGGGAGCTGTTTTTT,CASSRPRAGELFF
TRBV7-2,TRBD1,TRBJ1-5,few,TGTGCCAGCAGCCGAACAGGGGCTTTCAATCAGCCCCAGCATTTT,CASSRTGAFNQPQHF
TRBV3-1,-,TRBJ1-2,-,TGTGCCAGCAGCCAAGCTCCCTACCGGGGCTATGGCTACACCTTC,CASSQAPYRGYGYTF
TRBV28,-,TRBJ1-5,-,TGTGCCAGCAGTTTATTCTTCAGGCATCAGCCCCAGCATTTT,CASSLFFRHQPQHF
TRBV7-2,TRBD1,TRBJ2-7,few,TGTGCCAGCAGCTTAGCCGGGACAGGGTACGGCTACGAGCAGTACTTC,CASSLAGTGYGYEQYF
TRBV12-3/TRBV12-4,-,TRBJ2-5,few,TGTGCCAGCAGGCCAGAACAGGGAATCCCTTCGGAGACCCAGTACTTC,CASRPEQGIPSETQYF
TRBV29-1,-,TRBJ2-7,-,TGCAGCGTTGCCCCGGGTCCCTACGAGCAGTACTTC,CSVAPGPYEQYF
TRBV5-1,TRBD2,TRBJ2-7,-,TGCGCCAGCAGCTTGGTTTATAGCGGGGCTTCCTACGAGCAGTACTTC,CASSLVYSGASYEQYF
TRBV6-1,-,TRBJ1-6,few,TGTGCCAGCAGTCAACCGCAAGCGTCCAGGGATAATTCACCCCTCCACTTT,CASSQPQASRDNSPLHF
TRBV6-4,-,TRBJ1-2,many,TGTGCCAGCAGTGACTCGATCGGGGGACACCTTGGCTACACCTTC,CASSDSIGGHLGYTF
TRBV12-3/TRBV12-4,-,TRBJ1-6,-,TGTGCCAGCAGTTTTCAAAGCTCCTATAATTCACCCCTCCACTTT,CASSFQSSYNSPLHF
TRBV7-3,TRBD2,TRBJ2-1,once,TGTGCCAGCAGCTTTGGACTAGCGGGACCTGAGCAGTTCTTC,CASSFGLAGPEQFF
TRBV20-1,-,TRBJ2-7,-,TGCAGTGCTAGAGTAGATGCCTACGAGCAGTACTTC,CSARVDAYEQYF
TRBV5-1,-,TRBJ1-5,few,TGCGCCAGCAGCCTAACGGGACGGAACAATCAGCCCCAGCATTTT,CASSLTGRNNQPQHF
TRBV7-2,-,TRBJ2-7,-,TGTGCCAGCAGCTTAGCTGGAGGGATCGACGAGCAGTACTTC,CASSLAGGIDEQYF
TRBV12-3/TRBV12-4,-,TRBJ2-7,-,TGTGCCAGCACCTTTGGGCATCAGAATTACGAGCAGTACTTC,CASTFGHQNYEQYF